The 11 T cell receptor beta chains in this list originate from one sample, sequenced in a study of response to subunit inactivated influenza vaccine. MiXCR, applied by TCRdb to the RT-PCR reads, yields one record per CDR3 protein. The data contain 650,000 to 800,000 distinct CDR3 sequences, less than 20% of them singletons. Sequencing was performed on PBMCs from blood, taken approximately 5 days after vaccination. The receptors here all came from a man aged 50 to 59 who received an inactivated influenza vaccine.

The chain links TRBV27 to TRBJ2-1, with a weak D call TRBD2 (6 bases). This CDR3 is built from 15 residues. Trimming cost V 1 base and J 8 bases, with 15 bases left between them. The germline V gene encodes CDR1 MNHEY and CDR2 SMNVEV (reference sequence). The CDR3 nucleotides read TGTGCCAGCAGTTTATTTTGGCTAGGAGGGGATGAGCAGTTCTTC. It translates to CASSLFWLGGDEQFF.

This clonotype was seen more than once but under ten times. This sequence joins TRBV6-6 and TRBJ1-1; maybe TRBD1 (5 bases). This CDR3 is built from 13 residues. The germline V and J ends were trimmed by 6 bases and 8 bases, with 16 bases remaining between them. Looked up from germline, CDR1 is MNHNY and CDR2 is SVGAGI (reference sequence). In nucleotides, the CDR3 is TGTGCCAGCAGCTCGACAGTACTCGCGGAAGCTTTCTTT. Translating it yields CASSSTVLAEAFF.

The V gene is TRBV7-3, the J gene TRBJ2-1; D may match TRBD1 or TRBD2 (5 bases each). The CDR3 runs to 16 residues. Germline CDR1 is SGHTA and CDR2 is FQGTGA. Trimming removed 5 bases from V and 6 bases from J, with 20 bases in between. CDR3 sequence (DNA): TGTGCCAGCAGCCTATTTTACGGGGCCCGAACCAATGAGCAGTTCTTC. Protein product: CASSLFYGARTNEQFF.

The genes are TRBV6-2 or TRBV6-3 and TRBJ1-5; the D gene is possibly TRBD1 (5 bases). The V gene lost 10 bases and the J gene lost 0 bases, with 16 bases spanning the gap. The length of the CDR3 is 15 residues. Germline CDR1 and CDR2: MNHEY and SVGEGT. CDR3 in DNA: TGTGCCAACTACTCAAGGGGTTATAGCAATCAGCCCCAGCATTTT. Translating it yields CANYSRGYSNQPQHF.

The V call is TRBV10-3, the J call TRBJ2-3; weak D call: TRBD2 (6 bases). With 4 bases removed from V and 3 bases from J, the gap between germline ends came to 17 bases. The germline gives CDR1 ENHRY, CDR2 SYGVKD. This CDR3 contains 16 residues. CDR3 sequence: CAISGGAGSATDTQYF. CDR3 bases: TGTGCCATCAGTGGAGGGGCGGGGTCCGCGACAGATACGCAGTATTTT.

This clonotype was counted a few times. The rearrangement links TRBV4-2 to TRBJ1-3, with a tentative D call TRBD1 (5 bases). V was shortened by 0 bases and J by 0 bases, with 9 bases between the two germline ends. Germline V CDR1 and CDR2: LGHNA, YNFKEQ. The CDR3 consists of 16 residues. CDR3 residues: CASSQETGLSGNTIYF. The CDR3 coding sequence is TGTGCCAGCAGCCAAGAAACGGGACTCTCTGGAAACACCATATATTTT.

The CDR3 region is CASRRQLSYEQYF. In DNA form, the CDR3 reads TGTGCCAGCAGGAGACAGCTATCCTACGAGCAGTACTTC. The rearrangement links TRBV27 to TRBJ2-7; TRBD1 might be the D (5 bases). Germline CDR1 MNHEY, CDR2 SMNVEV (reference sequence). Trimming cost V 6 bases and J 1 base, with 10 bases left between them. The CDR3 runs to 13 residues.

The J gene is TRBJ2-7, the V gene TRBV12-3 or TRBV12-4, with 9 bases lining up with TRBD2. V lost 7 bases to trimming and J lost 3 bases; unmatched junction nucleotides: 7. This CDR3 contains 14 residues. The CDR3 reads CASKLAGRYYEQYF. The CDR3 DNA is TGTGCCAGCAAGCTAGCGGGAAGATACTACGAGCAGTACTTC.

This clonotype was detected ten times or more. This chain joins TRBV12-3 or TRBV12-4 and TRBJ2-1; D not certain. Trimming cost V 1 base and J 3 bases, with 4 bases left between them. This CDR3 has 13 residues. CDR3: CASSLGFYNEQFF. The CDR3 DNA sequence: TGTGCCAGCAGTTTAGGGTTCTACAATGAGCAGTTCTTC.

The chain has TRBV4-1 and TRBJ2-1, with 10 bases fitting TRBD1. The germline V gene encodes CDR1 MGHRA and CDR2 YSYEKL. The trim removed 0 bases at V and 9 bases at J, leaving 2 bases unmatched. The CDR3 is made up of 14 amino acids. CDR3 sequence: CASSQDGQGGEQFF. The CDR3 DNA sequence: TGCGCCAGCAGCCAAGATGGACAGGGGGGTGAGCAGTTCTTC.

The CDR3 DNA follows: TGTGCCAGCAGTTTTAGGACAGCGGACTACGAGCAGTACTTC. As protein: CASSFRTADYEQYF. The chain is built from TRBV12-3 or TRBV12-4 and TRBJ2-7; D may be TRBD1 (6 bases). Between the trimmed V and J ends, which lost 3 bases and 3 bases, there was a span of 12 bases. The length of the CDR3 is 14 residues.